The TCR beta chain under discussion was sequenced for a study of human thymus T cells. Turning to this clone: Its target is not known.

Clones were read by immunoSEQ multiplex PCR, and TCRdb kept only the in-frame ones, dropping some. The sample lists 75,000 to 90,000 clones; approximately 96% were seen once. Thymus was obtained from resections taken during corrective heart surgery. Donor material was obtained from healthy Finnish infants undergoing corrective surgery for congenital heart defects. J lost 3 bases, V lost 3 bases, and 16 bases had no gene match. The germline CDR1 and CDR2 sequences are SGDLS and YYNGEE. CDR3 length equals 20 residues. Regarding the study as a whole: Related work found strong thymic repertoire overlap between unrelated individuals.

The material sequenced was thymus tissue. V is TRBV9 and J is TRBJ2-7, with 15 bases lining up with TRBD2. This TCR was recovered from a boy in the first two years of life with a congenital heart defect but otherwise immunologically healthy. The CDR3 nucleotides are TGTGCCAGCAGCGGCCCGGGACTAGCGGGGGGATCTCCCCCGGACTACGAGCAGTACTTC. Protein product: CASSGPGLAGGSPPDYEQYF. Combining the CDR3 with reference TRBV9 and TRBJ2-7 gives the whole variable domain DSGVTQTPKHLITATGQRVTLRCSPRSGDLSVYWYQQSLDQGLQFLIQYYNGEERAKGNILERFSAQQFPDLHSELNLSSLELGDSALYFCASSGPGLAGGSPPDYEQYFGPGTRLTVT.